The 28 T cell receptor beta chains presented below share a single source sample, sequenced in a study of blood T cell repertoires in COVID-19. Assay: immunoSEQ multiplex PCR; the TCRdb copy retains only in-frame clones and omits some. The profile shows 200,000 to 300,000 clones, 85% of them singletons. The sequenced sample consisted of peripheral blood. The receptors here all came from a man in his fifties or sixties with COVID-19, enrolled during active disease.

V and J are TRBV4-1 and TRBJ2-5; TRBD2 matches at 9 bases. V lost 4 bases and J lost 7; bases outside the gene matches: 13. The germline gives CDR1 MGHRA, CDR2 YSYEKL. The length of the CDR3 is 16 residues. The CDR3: CASSPAGSGGRTTQYF. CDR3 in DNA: TGCGCCAGCAGCCCTGCCGGTAGCGGGGGTAGAACGACCCAGTACTTC.

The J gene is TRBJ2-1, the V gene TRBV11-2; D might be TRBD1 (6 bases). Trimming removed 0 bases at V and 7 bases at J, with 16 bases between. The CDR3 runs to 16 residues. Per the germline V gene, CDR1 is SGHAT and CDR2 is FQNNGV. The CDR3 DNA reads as TGTGCCAGCAGCTTAGATCCGGGCAGGGGTTTGAATGAGCAGTTCTTC. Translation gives CASSLDPGRGLNEQFF.

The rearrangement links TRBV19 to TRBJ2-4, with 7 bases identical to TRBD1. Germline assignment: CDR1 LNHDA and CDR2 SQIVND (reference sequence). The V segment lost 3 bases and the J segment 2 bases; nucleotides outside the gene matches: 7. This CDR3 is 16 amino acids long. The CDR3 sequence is CASSIGTVPSKNIQYF. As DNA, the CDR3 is TGTGCCAGTAGTATTGGGACAGTACCATCCAAAAACATTCAGTACTTC.

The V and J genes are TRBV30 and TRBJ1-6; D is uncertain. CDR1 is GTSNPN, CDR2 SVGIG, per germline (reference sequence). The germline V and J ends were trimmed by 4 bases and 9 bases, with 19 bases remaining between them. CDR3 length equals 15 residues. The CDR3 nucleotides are TGTGCCTGGAACATAGGTTTTGGCGGTATTTCACCCCTCCACTTT. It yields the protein CAWNIGFGGISPLHF.

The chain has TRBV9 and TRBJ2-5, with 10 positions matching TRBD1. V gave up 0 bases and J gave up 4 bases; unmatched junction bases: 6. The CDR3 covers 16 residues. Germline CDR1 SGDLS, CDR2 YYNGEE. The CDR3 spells CASSVAGTGAGETQYF. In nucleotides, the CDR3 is TGTGCCAGCAGCGTAGCGGGGACAGGGGCAGGAGAGACCCAGTACTTC.

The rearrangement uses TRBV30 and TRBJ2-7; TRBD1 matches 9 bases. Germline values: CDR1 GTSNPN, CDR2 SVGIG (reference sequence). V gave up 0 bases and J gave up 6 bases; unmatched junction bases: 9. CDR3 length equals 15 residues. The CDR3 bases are TGTGCCTGGAGTGTACTCCACAGGGGGCCCCGCGAGCAGTACTTC. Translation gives CAWSVLHRGPREQYF.

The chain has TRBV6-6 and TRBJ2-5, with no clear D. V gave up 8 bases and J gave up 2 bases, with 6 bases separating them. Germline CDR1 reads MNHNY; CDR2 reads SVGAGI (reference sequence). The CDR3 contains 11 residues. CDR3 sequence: CASAIQETQYF. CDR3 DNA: TGTGCCAGCGCTATTCAAGAGACCCAGTACTTC.

This CDR3 reads CAWSGIAGASYEQYF. For the CDR3, the DNA is TGTGCCTGGAGTGGCATAGCGGGAGCCTCTTACGAGCAGTACTTC. The chain joins TRBV30 to TRBJ2-7, with TRBD2 identical over 9 bases. With V trimmed by 1 base and J by 4 bases, 8 bases remained unmatched. Per germline, CDR1 GTSNPN and CDR2 SVGIG (reference sequence). The CDR3 is 15 residues long.

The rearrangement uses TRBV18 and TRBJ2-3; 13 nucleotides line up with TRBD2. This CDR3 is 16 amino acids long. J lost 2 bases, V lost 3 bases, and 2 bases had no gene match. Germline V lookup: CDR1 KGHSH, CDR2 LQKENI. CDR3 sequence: CASSPGLAGYTDTQYF. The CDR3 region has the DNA TGTGCCAGCTCACCGGGACTAGCGGGATACACAGATACGCAGTATTTT.

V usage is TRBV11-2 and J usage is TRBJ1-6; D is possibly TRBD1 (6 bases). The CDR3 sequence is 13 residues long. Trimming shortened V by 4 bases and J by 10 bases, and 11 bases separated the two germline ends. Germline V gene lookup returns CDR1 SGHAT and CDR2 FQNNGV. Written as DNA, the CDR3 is TGTGCCAGCAGCTCCCCAGGGGCATCACCCCTCCACTTT. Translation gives CASSSPGASPLHF.

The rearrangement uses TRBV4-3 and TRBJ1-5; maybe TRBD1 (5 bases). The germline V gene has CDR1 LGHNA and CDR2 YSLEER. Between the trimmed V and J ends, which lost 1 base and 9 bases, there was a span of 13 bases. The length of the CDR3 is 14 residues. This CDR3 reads CASSQGQQEGPQHF. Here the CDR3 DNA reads TGCGCCAGCAGCCAAGGACAGCAGGAAGGGCCCCAGCATTTT.

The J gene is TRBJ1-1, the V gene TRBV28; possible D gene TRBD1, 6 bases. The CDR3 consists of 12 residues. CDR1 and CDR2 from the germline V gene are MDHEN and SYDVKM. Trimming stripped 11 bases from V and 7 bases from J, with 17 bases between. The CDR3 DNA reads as TGTGCCGGCGGGGGCGAGGACGGTGAAGCTTTCTTT. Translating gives CAGGGEDGEAFF.

The CDR3 coding sequence is TGTGCCAGCAGCAATACAGGGTCAGGGGGAGAGACCCAGTACTTC. It yields the protein CASSNTGSGGETQYF. V usage is TRBV7-3 and J usage is TRBJ2-5, with TRBD1 matching over 7 bases. Germline-derived CDR1 and CDR2 are SGHTA and FQGTGA. This CDR3 has 15 residues. Trimming removed 5 bases from V and 4 bases from J; junction bases left unmatched: 10.

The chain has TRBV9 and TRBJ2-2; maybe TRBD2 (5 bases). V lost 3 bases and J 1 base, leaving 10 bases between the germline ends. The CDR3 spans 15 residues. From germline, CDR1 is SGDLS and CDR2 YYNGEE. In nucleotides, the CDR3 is TGTGCCAGCAGCGGCGGGCTTTGGAACACCGGGGAGCTGTTTTTT. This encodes CASSGGLWNTGELFF.

The CDR3 is CATSRGGTSGTSTDTQYF. In nucleotides, the CDR3 is TGTGCCACCAGCAGAGGAGGGACTAGCGGGACAAGCACAGATACGCAGTATTTT. The chain joins TRBV15 to TRBJ2-3; TRBD2 aligns across 13 bases. In germline, CDR1 is LNHNV, CDR2 YYDKDF (reference sequence). The V segment lost 1 base and the J segment 0 bases; nucleotides outside the gene matches: 4. This CDR3 comprises 18 residues.

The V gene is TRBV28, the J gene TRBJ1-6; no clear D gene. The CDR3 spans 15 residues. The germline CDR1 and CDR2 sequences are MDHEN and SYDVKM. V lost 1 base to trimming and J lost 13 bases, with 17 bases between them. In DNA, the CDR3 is TGTGCCAGCAGTTTATTGAGTGTACCCTCTATGCCCCTCCACTTT. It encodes CASSLLSVPSMPLHF.

The chain's CDR3 is CASSPWAQRRPGYTF. The CDR3, as DNA: TGTGCCAGCTCACCGTGGGCCCAAAGGCGTCCTGGCTACACCTTC. The chain links TRBV18 to TRBJ1-2; D remains unclear. The CDR3 spans 15 residues. Germline CDR1 KGHSH, CDR2 LQKENI. Trimming stripped 3 bases from V and 7 bases from J, with 18 bases between. Combining the CDR3 with reference TRBV18 and TRBJ1-2 gives the whole variable domain NAGVMQNPRHLVRRRGQEARLRCSPMKGHSHVYWYRQLPEEGLKFMVYLQKENIIDESGMPKERFSAEFPKEGPSILRIQQVVRGDSAAYFCASSPWAQRRPGYTFGSGTRLTVV.

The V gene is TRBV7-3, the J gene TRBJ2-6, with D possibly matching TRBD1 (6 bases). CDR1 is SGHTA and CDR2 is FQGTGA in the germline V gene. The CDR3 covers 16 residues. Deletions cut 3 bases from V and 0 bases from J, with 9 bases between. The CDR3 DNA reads TGTGCCAGCAGCTTGGACAGTAACTCTGGGGCCAACGTCCTGACTTTC. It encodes CASSLDSNSGANVLTF.

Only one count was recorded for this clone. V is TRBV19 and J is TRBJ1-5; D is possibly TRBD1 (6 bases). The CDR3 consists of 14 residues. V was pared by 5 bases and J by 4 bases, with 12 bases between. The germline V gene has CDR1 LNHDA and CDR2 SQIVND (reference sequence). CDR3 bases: TGTGCCAGTAGTTTAAGCAGGGGAAATCAGCCCCAGCATTTT. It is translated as CASSLSRGNQPQHF.

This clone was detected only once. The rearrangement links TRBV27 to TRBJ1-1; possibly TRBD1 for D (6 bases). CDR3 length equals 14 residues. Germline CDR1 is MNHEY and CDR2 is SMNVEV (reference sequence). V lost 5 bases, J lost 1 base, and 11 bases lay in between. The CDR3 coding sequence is TGTGCCAGCAGTGCTCCGGGACAGAACACTGAAGCTTTCTTT. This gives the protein CASSAPGQNTEAFF.

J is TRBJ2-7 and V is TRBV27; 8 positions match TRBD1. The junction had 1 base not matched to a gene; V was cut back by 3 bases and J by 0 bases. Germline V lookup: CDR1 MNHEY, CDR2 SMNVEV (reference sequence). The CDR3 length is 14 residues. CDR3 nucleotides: TGTGCCAGCAGTTTGGACAGGGCCTCCTACGAGCAGTACTTC. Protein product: CASSLDRASYEQYF.

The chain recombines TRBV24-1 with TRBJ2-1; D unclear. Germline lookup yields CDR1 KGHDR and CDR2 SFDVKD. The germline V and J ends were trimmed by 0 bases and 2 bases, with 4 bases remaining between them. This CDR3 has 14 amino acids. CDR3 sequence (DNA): TGTGCCACCAGTGATTTGAACACCTACAATGAGCAGTTCTTC. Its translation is CATSDLNTYNEQFF.

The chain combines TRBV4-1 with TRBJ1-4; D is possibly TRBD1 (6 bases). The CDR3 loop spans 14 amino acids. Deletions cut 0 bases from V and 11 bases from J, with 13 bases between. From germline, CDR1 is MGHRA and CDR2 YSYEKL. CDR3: CASSQDRGRKKLFF. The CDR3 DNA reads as TGCGCCAGCAGCCAAGACAGGGGAAGAAAGAAACTGTTTTTT.

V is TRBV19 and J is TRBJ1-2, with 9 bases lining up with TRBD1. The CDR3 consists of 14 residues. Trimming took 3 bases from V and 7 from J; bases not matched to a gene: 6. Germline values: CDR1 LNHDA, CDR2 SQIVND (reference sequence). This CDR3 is CASSIVTGGFGYTF. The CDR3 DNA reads TGTGCCAGTAGTATTGTCACAGGGGGCTTTGGCTACACCTTC.

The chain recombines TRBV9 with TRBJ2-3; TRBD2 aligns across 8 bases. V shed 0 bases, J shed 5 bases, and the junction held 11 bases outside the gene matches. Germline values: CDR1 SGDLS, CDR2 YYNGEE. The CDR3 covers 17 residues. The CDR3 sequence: CASSVDGRGGLKDTQYF. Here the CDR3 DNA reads TGTGCCAGCAGCGTAGACGGACGGGGGGGCCTAAAAGATACGCAGTATTTT.

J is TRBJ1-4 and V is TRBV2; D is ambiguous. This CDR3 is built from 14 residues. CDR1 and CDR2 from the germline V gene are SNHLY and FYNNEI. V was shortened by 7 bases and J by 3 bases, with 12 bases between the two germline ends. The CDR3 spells CASTGEGANEKLFF. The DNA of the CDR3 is TGTGCCAGCACCGGGGAGGGAGCTAATGAAAAACTGTTTTTT.

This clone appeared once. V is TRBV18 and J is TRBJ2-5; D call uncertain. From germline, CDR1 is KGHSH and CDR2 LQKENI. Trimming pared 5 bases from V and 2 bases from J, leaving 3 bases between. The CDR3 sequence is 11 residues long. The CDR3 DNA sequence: TGTGCCAGCTCATTACAAGAGACCCAGTACTTC. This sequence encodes CASSLQETQYF.

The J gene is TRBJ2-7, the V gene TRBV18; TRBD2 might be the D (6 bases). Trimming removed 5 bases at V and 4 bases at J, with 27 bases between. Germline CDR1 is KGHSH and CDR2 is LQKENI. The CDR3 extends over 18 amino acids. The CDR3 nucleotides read TGTGCCAGCTCATCAGGGCCGGGACTCAAAGGGTTGGAATACGAGCAGTACTTC. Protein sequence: CASSSGPGLKGLEYEQYF.